This T cell receptor (beta chain) was obtained from a study of beta chain features in type 1 diabetes. Findings and caveats of the study: Insertions were fewer and deletions more numerous at VDJ junctions in type 1 diabetes patients.

There are 13 residues in the CDR3. Germline CDR1 SGHTA, CDR2 FQGNSA. V was shortened by 6 bases and J by 8 bases, with 16 bases between the two germline ends. The table lists this clone with a few counts. The antigen remains undetermined. The investigators reverse transcribed all of the isolated RNA, so they sequenced expressed TCRB transcripts. Sequenced by immunoSEQ multiplex PCR; TCRdb stores in-frame clones only, minus some. The sample holds just under 150,000 clones, 10% seen once. This chain links TRBV7-2 with TRBJ1-2; D not certain. The sample taken for sequencing was naive CD4+ T cells from blood. The sequence derives from a man between 18 and 35 years old in good health. The CDR3 DNA reads TGTGCCAGCAGTGCAGTTGTGGGCAGAGGCTACACCTTC. This encodes CASSAVVGRGYTF.